This T cell receptor beta chain was recorded in a study of early T cells in non-severe SARS-CoV-2 infection. Looking at the study overall: It was bulk RNA from unsorted whole blood that was sequenced, and the chains were unpaired.

For this clonotype: Its antigen remains unidentified.

TCRdb recomputed calls from the 5' RACE reads with MiXCR, one row per CDR3 protein. This table has tens of thousands of distinct CDR3 sequences, 13% to 15% appearing once. Study findings and constraints: VDJdb-based annotation leaned toward anti-spike CD8 responses and missed private and CD4 specificities.

The germline gives CDR1 DFQATT, CDR2 SNEGSKA (reference sequence). Trimming removed 0 bases from V and 0 bases from J, with 9 bases in between. The CDR3 totals 15 residues. This sequence joins TRBV20-1 and TRBJ1-3, with unresolved D. Sequencing was done on a sample of whole blood. The TCR originated in an adult who was a healthcare worker with PCR-confirmed SARS-CoV-2 infection or an uninfected control (not recorded which). DNA for the CDR3: TGCAGTGCTAGAGATTTGAAGAGCTCTGGAAACACCATATATTTT. This translates into CSARDLKSSGNTIYF.